These T cell receptor beta chains were read from a single sample in a study of blood T cell repertoires in COVID-19. Method: immunoSEQ multiplex PCR; TCRdb's copy keeps in-frame clones and lacks some. The sample records 250,000 to 350,000 clones, about 87% being singletons. Sequenced: peripheral blood. All receptors derive from a woman between 50 and 59 years old who had recovered from COVID-19. Both conserved end residues are trimmed from each CDR3. The D gene is left open where the match is weak. Size is omitted from some rows. Given values are once, few, many or a class for expanded clones.

d_call,j_call,v_call,clone_size,cdr3_aa
NA,TRBJ1-6,TRBV3-1/TRBV3-2,NA,ASSQPGHLGGTNSPLY
TRBD2,TRBJ2-1,TRBV27,NA,ASSFGLAGVGLHNEQF
TRBD1,TRBJ1-6,TRBV5-6,NA,ASSLVSGGSPLH
NA,TRBJ2-7,TRBV9,once,ASSTAGSHVDEQY
TRBD2,TRBJ2-5,TRBV6-2/TRBV6-3,NA,ASSPRRVGGYQETQY
TRBD2,TRBJ2-3,TRBV5-1,NA,ASSQIAGGFSTDTQY
TRBD1,TRBJ1-1,TRBV28,once,ASSRSSGTGATEAF
NA,TRBJ2-7,TRBV5-5,NA,ASSLIQGPIGEQY
TRBD2,TRBJ2-1,TRBV11-2,once,ASSLTTGTIVSYNEQF
TRBD2,TRBJ2-3,TRBV4-3,NA,ASSLGLTTDTQY
TRBD1,TRBJ2-7,TRBV19,NA,ASSIAFWGTDTYEQY
TRBD1,TRBJ1-1,TRBV30,few,AWTPDRGETEAF
TRBD1,TRBJ2-1,TRBV24-1,NA,ATSDADRKDEQF
TRBD1,TRBJ2-1,TRBV10-2,NA,ASSDNRDRGLNEQF
NA,TRBJ1-5,TRBV27,NA,ASSFHGASQPQH
NA,TRBJ1-3,TRBV7-2,NA,ASSLAYSGNTIY
TRBD1,TRBJ2-2,TRBV2,NA,ASSVRQGRTGELF
TRBD1,TRBJ1-2,TRBV7-9,NA,ASSLETGYFGYT
NA,TRBJ2-7,TRBV2,NA,ASSEVQGGNEQY
TRBD1,TRBJ1-4,TRBV19,NA,AVGQTGGNEKLF
NA,TRBJ1-1,TRBV9,once,ASSIGTMNTEAF
NA,TRBJ1-2,TRBV5-5,NA,ASSLDLGAGHAGYT
NA,TRBJ2-4,TRBV28,NA,ASSERHLAKNIQY
NA,TRBJ1-4,TRBV28,NA,ASKANEKLF
TRBD1,TRBJ2-7,TRBV6-5,NA,ASRDRAYEQY
TRBD2,TRBJ2-5,TRBV7-7,NA,ASSFTSGVQETQY
TRBD2,TRBJ2-7,TRBV7-8,NA,ASSAPGLAGIAEQY
NA,TRBJ2-2,TRBV11-2,NA,ASSQDSLNTGELF
TRBD1,TRBJ1-1,TRBV7-9,NA,ASSLWTGGARNTEAF
NA,TRBJ2-1,TRBV10-3,NA,AISESHGDTEQF
TRBD1,TRBJ1-1,TRBV24-1,NA,ATSLSRQGDTEAF
TRBD1,TRBJ1-2,TRBV15,NA,ATSRGKGASGIYYGYT
NA,TRBJ1-6,TRBV2,NA,ASLWEDLGQSPLH
NA,TRBJ1-1,TRBV7-2,once,ASSLGGVLNTEAF
NA,TRBJ2-7,TRBV18,NA,ASSDSSYEQY
NA,TRBJ2-3,TRBV28,NA,ASSNSGSPTGTDTQY
TRBD2,TRBJ2-3,TRBV19,NA,AGRRRLAGDTQY
TRBD2,TRBJ2-1,TRBV2,NA,ASSKTAREGLGDNEQF
NA,TRBJ1-1,TRBV5-1,NA,ASRYDSGHRNTEAF
NA,TRBJ1-2,TRBV28,NA,ASSLGGIYVYGYT
NA,TRBJ1-6,TRBV27,NA,ASAFGTDNSPLH